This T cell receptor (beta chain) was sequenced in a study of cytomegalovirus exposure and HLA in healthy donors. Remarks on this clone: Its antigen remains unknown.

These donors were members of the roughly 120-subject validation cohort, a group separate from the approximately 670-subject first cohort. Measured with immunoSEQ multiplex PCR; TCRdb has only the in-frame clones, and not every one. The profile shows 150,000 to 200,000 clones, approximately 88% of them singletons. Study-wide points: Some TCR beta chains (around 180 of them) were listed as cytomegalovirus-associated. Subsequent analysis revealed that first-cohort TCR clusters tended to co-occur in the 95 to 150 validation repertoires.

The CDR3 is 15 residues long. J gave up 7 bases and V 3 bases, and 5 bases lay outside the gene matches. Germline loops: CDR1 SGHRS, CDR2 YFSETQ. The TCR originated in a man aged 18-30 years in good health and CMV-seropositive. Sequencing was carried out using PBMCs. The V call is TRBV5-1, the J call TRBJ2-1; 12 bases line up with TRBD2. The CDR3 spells CASSSGLAGINEQFF. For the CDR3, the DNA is TGCGCCAGCAGCTCTGGACTAGCGGGGATAAATGAGCAGTTCTTC.